The TCR beta chain under discussion was sequenced for a study of cytomegalovirus exposure and HLA in healthy donors. Primers: 60 Vbeta forward and 13 Jbeta reverse. The protocol was immunoSEQ multiplex PCR, while the TCRdb copy is restricted to in-frame clones and leaves out a portion. The sample has 150,000 to 200,000 clones; roughly four fifths are singletons. As for this clone: No antigen is known for it.

The CDR3 length is 14 residues. Germline V gene data show CDR1 as LNHDA and CDR2 as SQIVND (reference sequence). The V end was cut by 7 bases, the J end by 0 bases, with 7 bases between. Study results and limitations: Reported performance of the classifier showed diagnosis of cytomegalovirus status with high specificity and sensitivity. There were some public TCRs occurring in many donors, but most TCR sequences were rare.

V usage is TRBV19 and J usage is TRBJ2-6; D might be TRBD1 (5 bases). Sequencing input: PBMCs. The receptor comes from a woman aged 40 to 50 in good health and CMV-seronegative. The CDR3 bases are TGTGCCAGTATGGGGCTCTCTGGGGCCAACGTCCTGACTTTC. Protein: CASMGLSGANVLTF.